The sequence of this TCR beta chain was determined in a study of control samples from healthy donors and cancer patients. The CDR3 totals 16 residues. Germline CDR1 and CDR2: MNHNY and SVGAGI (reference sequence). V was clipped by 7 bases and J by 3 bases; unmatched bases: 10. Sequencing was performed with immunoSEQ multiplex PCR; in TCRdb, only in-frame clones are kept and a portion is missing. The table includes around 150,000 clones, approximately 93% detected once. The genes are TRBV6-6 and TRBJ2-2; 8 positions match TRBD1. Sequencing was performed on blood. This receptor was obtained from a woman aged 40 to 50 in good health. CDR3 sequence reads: CASTLTRGQDTGELFF. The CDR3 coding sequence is TGTGCCAGCACGCTGACCAGGGGGCAGGACACCGGGGAGCTGTTTTTT.